One and the same sample provided the 7 T cell receptor beta chains below, sequenced in a study of low-dose radiotherapy and immunotherapy resistance in tumors. The time point: before trial treatment. Primers targeting TRAV and TRBV primed first-strand cDNA, covering alpha and beta chains. A roughly 21-cycle PCR with a constant-region primer and V-primer adapter amplified TCRs. Using its own MiXCR run on the reads, TCRdb lists one record per CDR3 protein. The table records tens of thousands of distinct CDR3 sequences, 18% of them present only once. Sequenced material: PBMCs, taken before treatment. These receptors all stem from a male donor with prostate cancer.

Many counts were recorded for this clonotype. The chain recombines TRBV24-1 with TRBJ2-3; TRBD2 aligns across 8 bases. Germline V gene data show CDR1 as KGHDR and CDR2 as SFDVKD. There are 14 residues in the CDR3. The ends lost 4 bases at V and 5 bases at J; junction bases unmatched: 4. This chain's CDR3 is CATSDGGAGDTQYF. In nucleotides, the CDR3 is TGTGCCACCAGTGACGGGGGGGCCGGAGATACGCAGTATTTT.

In regard to this clonotype: Germline and junction disagree at one end, which may indicate a read error. This chain connects TRBV12-3 or TRBV12-4 to TRBJ2-1; no firm D call. The CDR3 is 11 residues long. CDR3 sequence reads: CTSSRLVEQFF. The CDR3 DNA is TGTACCAGCAGCAGGTTGGTTGAGCAGTTCTTC.

The gene calls are TRBV6-5 and TRBJ2-1, with D possibly TRBD1 on 5 matching bases. Trimming removed 7 bases at V and 9 bases at J, with 16 bases between. CDR3 size: 13 residues. Per germline, CDR1 MNHEY and CDR2 SVGAGI. The CDR3, as DNA: TGTGCCAGCAATCAGGGTCATTTGAGTGAGCAGTTCTTC. Protein product: CASNQGHLSEQFF.

In this sample, this clonotype turned up many times. The V and J genes are TRBV7-7 and TRBJ2-3; 8 bases agree with TRBD2. Germline-derived CDR1 and CDR2 are SSHAT and FNYEAQ (reference sequence). J lost 2 bases, V lost 3 bases, and 7 bases had no gene match. CDR3 length: 16 residues. CDR3 loop: CASSLRAGVSTDTQYF. The CDR3, as DNA: TGTGCCAGCAGCTTGAGAGCGGGGGTGTCCACAGATACGCAGTATTTT. The full variable domain, its missing parts supplied by reference TRBV7-7 and TRBJ2-3, is GAGVSQSPRYKVTKRGQDVTLRCDPISSHATLYWYQQALGQGPEFLTYFNYEAQPDKSGLPSDRFSAERPEGSISTLTIQRTEQRDSAMYRCASSLRAGVSTDTQYFGPGTRLTVL.

This clonotype was observed many times. The chain employs TRBV3-1 and TRBJ2-2; 13 bases fit TRBD2. Germline CDR1 LGHDT, CDR2 YNNKEL (reference sequence). V lost 5 bases and J lost 0; bases outside the gene matches: 6. The CDR3 contains 18 residues. The CDR3, as DNA: TGTGCCAGCAGCTCAAGACTAGCGGGGGGCTCGAACACCGGGGAGCTGTTTTTT. Translating gives CASSSRLAGGSNTGELFF.

This chain joins TRBV4-3 and TRBJ2-7; 10 bases fit TRBD1. There are 15 residues in the CDR3. Germline lookup yields CDR1 LGHNA and CDR2 YSLEER. The V segment lost 2 bases and the J segment 3 bases; nucleotides outside the gene matches: 4. CDR3 amino acids: CASSQPGQGSYEQYF. For the CDR3, the DNA is TGCGCCAGCAGCCAACCGGGACAGGGGAGCTACGAGCAGTACTTC.

V usage is TRBV2 and J usage is TRBJ1-2; the match to TRBD1 covers 7 bases. The germline V gene has CDR1 SNHLY and CDR2 FYNNEI. Unmatched junction bases numbered 3, after V lost 4 bases and J lost 1 base. The CDR3 runs 14 residues. The CDR3 loop reads CASSGQGGNYGYTF. The CDR3 DNA is TGTGCCAGCAGTGGACAGGGCGGTAACTATGGCTACACCTTC.